A single sample is the source of the 2 T cell receptor beta chains below, sequenced in a study of T-cell reconstitution after alpha-beta-depleted transplantation in children. Unique molecular identifiers were incorporated when the TCRbeta library was constructed. From the PCR reads, TCRdb called clonotypes with MiXCR, one entry per CDR3 protein. This repertoire shows 350,000 to 500,000 distinct CDR3 sequences, around two fifths found once; its top ten account for approximately 25%. This specimen was PBMCs, taken before TCRalphabeta/CD19-depleted stem cell transplant. These receptors all come from a girl aged 2-9 years with aplastic anemia, due to receive a stem cell transplant.

This clonotype was counted only a few times. V gene TRBV12-3 or TRBV12-4 combines with J gene TRBJ1-3; D gene unclear. Between the trimmed V and J ends, which lost 7 bases and 0 bases, there was a span of 13 bases. The CDR3 has 15 residues. CDR3 amino acids: CASTAGLHSGNTIYF. Written as DNA, the CDR3 is TGTGCCAGCACCGCAGGACTGCACTCTGGAAACACCATATATTTT.

This clonotype was counted many times. The chain couples TRBV12-3 or TRBV12-4 to TRBJ2-1; 13 bases line up with TRBD2. V lost 3 bases and J lost 5; bases outside the gene matches: 10. This CDR3 is built from 18 residues. CDR3 sequence: CASSFGLAGEGWDNEQFF. CDR3 sequence (DNA): TGTGCCAGCAGTTTCGGACTAGCGGGAGAGGGGTGGGACAATGAGCAGTTCTTC.